The entry below gives a single T cell receptor beta chain sequence along with its context. This sample is part of a study of T cell responses to AZD1222 COVID-19 vaccine. The CDR3 totals 15 residues. Trimming left V 4 bases short and J 4 bases short, with 13 bases between. Germline assignment: CDR1 SNHLY and CDR2 FYNNEI. TCRdb keeps only in-frame clones here, not all; method: immunoSEQ multiplex PCR. The sample includes 200,000 to 250,000 clones, about 94% of them seen just once. The TCR was taken from an adult who received the MenACWY meningococcal vaccine as a control. The sample was peripheral blood, taken 28 days after the second dose of the MenACWY control vaccine. The gene calls are TRBV2 and TRBJ2-2, with D uncertain. The CDR3 region is CASSVKVWGTGELFF. The CDR3 region has the DNA TGTGCCAGCAGTGTGAAGGTTTGGGGCACCGGGGAGCTGTTTTTT.